Listed below are T cell receptor beta chains from one sample, sequenced in a study of T cell changes during pregnancy in multiple sclerosis. Repertoires were generated with immunoSEQ multiplex PCR, while TCRdb's copy carries only in-frame clones and drops some. This table has about 92,000 clones, roughly nine tenths appearing once. The starting material was peripheral blood, obtained in the first trimester of pregnancy. The receptors were sampled from a female donor with multiple sclerosis, enrolled in a pregnancy study. The CDR3 runs from the conserved cysteine through the conserved F or W. The D gene is left open where the match is weak. Size is omitted from some rows. Given values are once, few, many or a class for expanded clones.

-	few	TRBV30	TRBJ1-3	TGTGCCTGGAGAGAAACTGGTTCCAGAAACACCATATATTTT	CAWRETGSRNTIYF
-	-	TRBV5-4	TRBJ2-1	TGTGCCAGCAGCCCAGGGGGGACGGTCTCCTACAATGAGCAGTTCTTC	CASSPGGTVSYNEQFF
TRBD2	-	TRBV5-4	TRBJ2-7	TGTGCCAGCAGCTTAAGGGGAGGGAGAGGCCAGGAGCAGTACTTC	CASSLRGGRGQEQYF
TRBD2	-	TRBV4-1	TRBJ2-7	TGCGCCAGCAGCCAAGCACAGCGGGAGGGCCCCGAGCAGTACTTC	CASSQAQREGPEQYF
TRBD1	-	TRBV9	TRBJ2-5	TGTGCCAGCAGCGTAGGAGGGACAGACCAAGAGACCCAGTACTTC	CASSVGGTDQETQYF
TRBD2	-	TRBV5-5	TRBJ2-1	TGTGCCAGCAGCTTGTATCCGGGGACTAGCGGGGCCAATGAGCAGTTCTTC	CASSLYPGTSGANEQFF
-	-	TRBV11-1	TRBJ1-1	TGTGCCAGCAGCCCCGGAGCTCCGGAAGCTTTCTTT	CASSPGAPEAFF
-	once	TRBV11-2	TRBJ2-2	TGTGCCAGCAGCCAGAGGTTGACGAACACCGGGGAGCTGTTTTTT	CASSQRLTNTGELFF
-	-	TRBV30	TRBJ1-5	TGTGCCTGGAGTGGGGGAGACAATCAGCCCCAGCATTTT	CAWSGGDNQPQHF
TRBD1	-	TRBV18	TRBJ1-4	TGTGCCAGCTCACCGAACGGACAGGGGGCTGAAAAACTGTTTTTT	CASSPNGQGAEKLFF
-	once	TRBV19	TRBJ2-1	TGTGCCAGTAGTATAGGGAGGGGGCCCTACAATGAGCAGTTCTTC	CASSIGRGPYNEQFF
-	-	TRBV5-1	TRBJ2-5	TGCGCCAGCGGGAAGGAGGGGCGCCTAGAGACCCAGTACTTC	CASGKEGRLETQYF
-	-	TRBV19	TRBJ1-4	TGTGCCAGTAGTATGAGAGGAGCTGCAACTAATGAAAAACTGTTTTTT	CASSMRGAATNEKLFF
TRBD2	-	TRBV27	TRBJ2-7	TGTGCCAGCAGTCTATTGCCGGGACTAGCGGGAGACGAGCAGTACTTC	CASSLLPGLAGDEQYF
TRBD1	-	TRBV28	TRBJ1-1	TGTGCCAGCCCGCCGGGACAGGGGGTAAGGAACACTGAAGCTTTCTTT	CASPPGQGVRNTEAFF
TRBD2	-	TRBV19	TRBJ2-1	TGTGCCAGTAGTAGAACCGGGACTAGCGGGGGGTTGGAGCAGTTCTTC	CASSRTGTSGGLEQFF
-	-	TRBV6-6	TRBJ2-3	TGTGCCAGCAGTAACAGGGAGGGGGGGACAGATACGCAGTATTTT	CASSNREGGTDTQYF
-	-	TRBV11-2	TRBJ2-7	TGTGCCAGCAGCCTCACAGATTCTTACTCCTACGAGCAGTACTTC	CASSLTDSYSYEQYF
-	-	TRBV27	TRBJ2-7	TGTGCCAGCAGACAAGGGACTGTCTACGAGCAGTACTTC	CASRQGTVYEQYF
-	-	TRBV5-4	TRBJ2-5	TGTGCCAGCAGCTCCAGGCAGGGCAAAGAGACCCAGTACTTC	CASSSRQGKETQYF
-	few	TRBV14	TRBJ1-2	TGTGCCAGCAGCCAACCCTTATTACGCATCCTATACTATGGCTACACCTTC	CASSQPLLRILYYGYTF
-	-	TRBV15	TRBJ2-3	TGTGCCACCAGGACTCCCAGCACAGATACGCAGTATTTT	CATRTPSTDTQYF
-	-	TRBV5-1	TRBJ2-1	TGCGCCAGCAGCTTGGGGACAAACAATGAGCAGTTCTTC	CASSLGTNNEQFF
TRBD2	-	TRBV4-2	TRBJ2-7	TGTGCCAGCAGCCAAGAGGGGGAACTAGCGGTAGCCTACGAGCAGTACTTC	CASSQEGELAVAYEQYF
-	-	TRBV18	TRBJ2-7	TGTGCCAGCTCACCTCGGACAGAGGCCTACGAGCAGTACTTC	CASSPRTEAYEQYF
-	-	TRBV29-1	TRBJ1-2	TGCAGCGTTGAATACATGGGAGGAGGCTACACCTTC	CSVEYMGGGYTF
TRBD2	-	TRBV2	TRBJ2-5	TGTGCCAGCAGTGACCGTAGCGGGAGGGCCGACCGCTTCCGAGAGACCCAGTACTTC	CASSDRSGRADRFRETQYF
-	once	TRBV30	TRBJ2-2	TGTGCCTGGAGTGGCAGGCGAAGCGGGGAGCTGTTTTTT	CAWSGRRSGELFF
TRBD1	-	TRBV27	TRBJ1-1	TGTGCCAGCAGTTATGGACAGGGCATAAACACTGAAGCTTTCTTT	CASSYGQGINTEAFF
TRBD2	once	TRBV5-4	TRBJ2-3	TGTGCCAGCAGCCTCAGACTAGCGGGTCGCACAGATACGCAGTATTTT	CASSLRLAGRTDTQYF
-	-	TRBV27	TRBJ2-2	TGTGCCAGCAGTCCCGTCCCTGGCAGGGGCCCCCGACACACCGGGGAGCTGTTTTTT	CASSPVPGRGPRHTGELFF
TRBD2	-	TRBV10-1	TRBJ2-1	TGCGCCAGCAGTGAGGGTAGCGGGATTTACAATGAGCAGTTCTTC	CASSEGSGIYNEQFF
TRBD1	-	TRBV4-2	TRBJ2-1	TGTGCCAGCAGCCCCGGCCCCCGGGACAGGGGGCACGATGAGCAGTTCTTC	CASSPGPRDRGHDEQFF
TRBD1	-	TRBV2	TRBJ1-2	TGTGCCAGCAGGGGGACAGGGAGATGGTATGGCTACACCTTC	CASRGTGRWYGYTF
-	-	TRBV9	TRBJ2-7	TGTGCCAGCAGCGTAGAAACTAGAGGCGAGCAGTACTTC	CASSVETRGEQYF
TRBD1	-	TRBV9	TRBJ1-2	TGTGCCAGCAGCGTAGAAGGGACAGGGGGCCGAGGCTACACCTTC	CASSVEGTGGRGYTF
TRBD1	-	TRBV5-1	TRBJ2-1	TGCGCCAGCAGCCCGGAGGCAGGGGGTTCCTACAATGAGCAGTTCTTC	CASSPEAGGSYNEQFF
TRBD1	-	TRBV30	TRBJ1-2	TGTGCCTGTACTGGACAGGGGGGGAACTATGGCTACACCTTC	CACTGQGGNYGYTF
TRBD1	-	TRBV5-1	TRBJ2-7	TGCGCCAGCAGCCCTGGGGGACAGGGAACCTACGAGCAGTACTTC	CASSPGGQGTYEQYF
-	few	TRBV28	TRBJ2-7	TGTGCCAGCACGGCTAGCCTAAACGAGCAGTACTTC	CASTASLNEQYF
TRBD1	-	TRBV7-7	TRBJ2-1	TGTGCCAGCAGCCCGAGGACAGGGGATGAGCAGTTCTTC	CASSPRTGDEQFF
-	-	TRBV18	TRBJ1-5	TGTGCCAGCTCGGTGGGAGGGGGTGCTCAGCCCCAGCATTTT	CASSVGGGAQPQHF
TRBD1	-	TRBV29-1	TRBJ2-7	TGCAGCGTTGAAGCAGGACAGGGGTCGGGCGAGCAGTACTTC	CSVEAGQGSGEQYF
-	-	TRBV27	TRBJ1-4	TGTGCCAGCAGTCCTACTGCAACTAATGAAAAACTGTTTTTT	CASSPTATNEKLFF
-	-	TRBV7-9	TRBJ1-2	TGTGCCAGCAGCTCCAGCCTCTACAGGGCTAACTATGGCTACACCTTC	CASSSSLYRANYGYTF
-	-	TRBV29-1	TRBJ2-3	TGCAGCGTCATTAGCGGAATGGATACGCAGTATTTT	CSVISGMDTQYF
-	once	TRBV19	TRBJ2-2	TGTGCCAGTAGTCCTTGGACAGAGATCACCGGGGAGCTGTTTTTT	CASSPWTEITGELFF
-	-	TRBV7-8	TRBJ2-7	TGTGCCAGCAGCCCGAGGCAGCGACTGAAAAACTACGAGCAGTACTTC	CASSPRQRLKNYEQYF
TRBD1	-	TRBV6-6	TRBJ1-1	TGTGCCAGCAGTTACAGACAGGGGGCAAAAACTGAAGCTTTCTTT	CASSYRQGAKTEAFF
-	-	TRBV7-6	TRBJ2-1	TGTGCCAGCAGCTCAGGACAGGAGCAGTTCTTC	CASSSGQEQFF
-	-	TRBV27	TRBJ1-2	TGTGCCAGCAGTTTAAACCAGGGTAAGGCTGGCTACACCTTC	CASSLNQGKAGYTF